The sequence of this T cell receptor (beta chain) was determined in a study of CD8+ T cells in alopecia areata. Looking at the study overall: Tofacitinib administration to treated patients was oral, at 5 to 10 mg twice daily.

The treatment is: oral pan-JAK inhibitor, 5-10 mg twice daily. V lost 10 bases and J 0 bases, leaving 12 bases between the germline ends. The CDR3 contains 14 residues. Germline V gene data show CDR1 as MNHEY and CDR2 as SMNVEV (reference sequence). Sequencing relied on a cDNA template that was reverse transcribed from extracted RNA. Sequenced by immunoSEQ multiplex PCR; TCRdb stores in-frame clones only, minus some. This sample has under 200,000 clones, with around 60% found just once. The receptor was derived from a human donor with alopecia areata. This chain links TRBV27 with TRBJ2-2; D gene ambiguous. The specimen was CD4+ T cells sorted from blood, collected at week 24, from a patient treated with tofacitinib. CDR3 loop: CATRIDANTGELFF. CDR3 sequence (DNA): TGTGCCACTCGAATAGATGCGAACACCGGGGAGCTGTTTTTT.